Shown below are 20 T cell receptor delta chains from a single sample sequenced in a study of delta chains in infants with herpesvirus infections. TCR cDNA was made from PBMC RNA with gamma- and delta-chain-specific primers. TCRdb called clones from the RT-PCR reads again using CATT. The data contain over a thousand delta-chain clones, around 8.7% of them singletons. This specimen was peripheral blood, taken at time point 2 of longitudinal follow-up. Receptors were obtained from a human donor who was a Ugandan infant, either HIV-exposed or HIV-unexposed (not recorded which).

A few counts support this clone. At one boundary the junction diverges from the germline segment, which might be a read error. This rearrangement joins TRDV2 to TRDJ3; 13 nucleotides align to TRDD3. As TCRdb names no J gene, one was assigned here on the basis of a DNA match to germline. Germline V lookup: CDR1 GEAIGNYY, CDR2 EKD. CDR3 length equals 20 residues. This CDR3 is CARDTVLGDTRVWDTRQMFF. CDR3 nucleotides: TGTGCCCGTGACACCGTACTGGGGGATACGCGGGTCTGGGACACCCGACAGATGTTTTTC.

By proportion, this clone is medium-sized. The chain recombines TRAV38-2/DV8 with TRDJ1; 12 positions agree with TRDD3. This CDR3 is built from 21 residues. CDR1 is TSESDYY, CDR2 QEAYKQQN, per germline. V trimming: 0 bases; J trimming: 7 bases; junction bases outside the gene matches: 22. The CDR3 DNA is TGTGCTTATAGGAGCGGGCCTCTCCTGTACTGGGGGATACATAGGGCGGGTAAACTCATCTTT. Residues: CAYRSGPLLYWGIHRAGKLIF.

Relative to its sample, this clone is medium-sized (0.01 to 0.1%). The chain combines TRDV2 with TRDJ3, with 11 bases identical to TRDD3. V trimming: 2 bases; J trimming: 3 bases; junction bases outside the gene matches: 2. Germline V gives CDR1 GEAIGNYY, CDR2 EKD. This CDR3 comprises 17 residues. CDR3 sequence: CACDNTGGYWDTRQMFF. In DNA, the CDR3 is TGTGCCTGTGACAATACTGGGGGATACTGGGACACCCGACAGATGTTTTTC.

This clone is classed as large (0.1 to 1%). The chain joins TRDV1 to TRDJ1, with 13 positions matching TRDD3. The CDR3 extends over 24 amino acids. Looked up from germline, CDR1 is TSWWSYY and CDR2 is QGS. Trimming took 0 bases from V and 0 from J; bases not matched to a gene: 22. The CDR3 DNA reads TGTGCTCTTGGGGAACTAGACCTTCCGGACTGGGGGATACGTCCCACTACTTACACCGATAAACTCATCTTT. Translation: CALGELDLPDWGIRPTTYTDKLIF.

V is TRDV1 and J is TRDJ1; 11 positions agree with TRDD3. Germline CDR1 TSWWSYY, CDR2 QGS. V lost 3 bases, J lost 3 bases, and 12 bases stayed unmatched. The CDR3 contains 18 residues. The CDR3: CALGDPRTGGYRPDKLIF. In nucleotides, the CDR3 is TGTGCTCTTGGGGACCCACGTACTGGGGGATATAGACCCGATAAACTCATCTTT.

By share, this clone ranks as medium-sized. The gene calls are TRDV1 and TRDJ1; D possibly corresponds to TRDD3 (6 bases). The germline V and J ends were trimmed by 0 bases and 3 bases, with 23 bases remaining between them. The CDR3 has 19 amino acids. Germline values: CDR1 TSWWSYY, CDR2 QGS. CDR3 coding DNA: TGTGCTCTTGGGGAACTAGTGCCCCCCTTCGGATGGGGGTCCGATAAACTCATCTTT. Its protein is CALGELVPPFGWGSDKLIF.

This clone was detected a few times. The V gene is TRDV1, the J gene TRDJ1; TRDD3 matches 12 bases. This CDR3 region has 25 residues. Germline V gene sequence: CDR1 TSWWSYY, CDR2 QGS. The J segment lost 8 bases and the V segment lost 0 bases, leaving 34 bases of the junction unmatched. CDR3 nucleotide sequence: TGTGCTCTTGGGGAACTGAAAAGGCGCGCTGGTTCCGTACCACCCCTACTGGGGGATACAGGGAAACTCATCTTT. This translates into CALGELKRRAGSVPPLLGDTGKLIF.

The V and J genes are TRDV2 and TRDJ1; 11 bases agree with TRDD3. TCRdb leaves out the J gene; it was filled in here by matching the DNA to germline. CDR1 and CDR2 (germline): GEAIGNYY, EKD. This CDR3 is built from 19 residues. Trimming took 3 bases from V and 3 from J; bases not matched to a gene: 17. The CDR3 DNA reads as TGTGCCTGTGACCCCTTACGGCAGACTGGGGGATATCGGGCCGATAAACTCATCTTT. As protein: CACDPLRQTGGYRADKLIF.

This clone is classed as large. V gene TRDV1 combines with J gene TRDJ1, with 12 bases lining up with TRDD3. CDR3 length equals 23 residues. The V gene's germline CDR1 is TSWWSYY and CDR2 QGS. V shed 0 bases and J 0 bases; nucleotides not matched to a gene: 20. CDR3 coding DNA: TGTGCTCTTGGGGAACTAGTCCCTAGTCGTACTGGGGGATACAACTCCCACACCGATAAACTCATCTTT. Translated: CALGELVPSRTGGYNSHTDKLIF.

This clone is labeled as large. The chain couples TRDV1 to TRDJ2; TRDD2 matches 9 bases. The CDR3 is 19 amino acids. The V gene's germline CDR1 is TSWWSYY and CDR2 QGS. Trimming cost V 1 base and J 5 bases; bases outside gene matches: 14. The CDR3 coding sequence is TGTGCTCTTGGGGAACCCTTCCTACCTGGGGATGACTTTACAGCACAACTCTTCTTT. It translates to CALGEPFLPGDDFTAQLFF.

This clone is termed medium-sized. This chain uses TRDV1 with TRDJ1; 8 positions agree with TRDD3. V lost 5 bases to trimming and J lost 1 base; unmatched junction nucleotides: 15. Germline values: CDR1 TSWWSYY, CDR2 QGS. This CDR3 spans 18 amino acids. CDR3 amino acids: CALGNDLVAGGLTDKLIF. DNA for the CDR3: TGTGCTCTTGGGAACGACCTGGTTGCTGGGGGACTCACCGATAAACTCATCTTT.

A remark on this clone: This could be a read error, since a much larger clone is one nucleotide away. The gene calls are TRDV2 and TRDJ3; TRDD3 is a possible D gene (6 bases). TCRdb leaves out the J gene; it was filled in here by matching the DNA to germline. Per the germline V gene, CDR1 is GEAIGNYY and CDR2 is EKD. The CDR3 length is 19 residues. The CDR3 loop reads CACDTGSGDRSWDTQQMFF. The CDR3 DNA reads as TGTGCCTGTGACACCGGGTCGGGGGACCGCTCCTGGGACACCCAACAGATGTTTTTC.

J is TRDJ1 and V is TRDV1; weak D call: TRDD3 (6 bases). V lost 0 bases, J lost 0 bases, and 17 bases lay in between. Germline CDR1 TSWWSYY, CDR2 QGS. This CDR3 comprises 18 residues. CDR3 sequence: CALGELPGLGYNTDKLIF. The CDR3 DNA sequence: TGTGCTCTTGGGGAACTCCCAGGACTGGGCTACAACACCGATAAACTCATCTTT.

Judged by abundance, this clone is medium-sized. The rearrangement links TRDV1 to TRDJ1; a weak D match, TRDD3 (6 bases). The germline CDR1 and CDR2 sequences are TSWWSYY and QGS. Deletions cut 7 bases from V and 2 bases from J, with 29 bases between. This CDR3 spans 19 amino acids. The CDR3 DNA reads TGTGCTCTTGCCGCGGGGCCCTACGGACCTTTGGGGGTTACCGATAAACTCATCTTT. Its translation is CALAAGPYGPLGVTDKLIF.

The V and J genes are TRDV2 and TRDJ1; TRDD3 matches 12 bases. The J gene, absent from TCRdb, was called here by matching the DNA to germline. This CDR3 contains 17 residues. Germline V gene sequence: CDR1 GEAIGNYY, CDR2 EKD. V dropped 0 bases and J dropped 4; count of bases not matched to a gene: 8. CDR3 DNA sequence: TGTGCCTGTGACACCCTTCTGGGGGATACGAGGGGCGATAAACTCATCTTT. Encoded protein: CACDTLLGDTRGDKLIF.

This clone is deemed medium-sized. The CDR3 here is CACDTVGGGTDKLIF. CDR3 sequence (DNA): TGTGCCTGTGACACCGTGGGGGGGGGCACCGATAAACTCATCTTT. The V gene is TRDV2, the J gene TRDJ1; tentatively, D is TRDD3 (6 bases). Germline CDR1 reads GEAIGNYY; CDR2 reads EKD. The ends were cut back, 0 bases at V and 1 base at J, with 11 bases in the middle. CDR3 size: 15 residues.

The genes are TRDV2 and TRDJ1; 8 bases fit TRDD3. Here the J gene came from matching the DNA to germline, since TCRdb omits it. V lost 2 bases to trimming and J lost 0 bases; unmatched junction nucleotides: 4. The CDR3 has 15 residues. Germline V lookup: CDR1 GEAIGNYY, CDR2 EKD. Here the CDR3 reads CACDKLGEYTDKLIF. The DNA for the CDR3 is TGTGCCTGTGACAAGCTGGGGGAGTACACCGATAAACTCATCTTT.

In this sample, this clone is large. V is TRDV2 and J is TRDJ1; D may be TRDD3 (6 bases). V gave up 3 bases and J gave up 1 base, with 23 bases separating them. The CDR3 extends over 18 amino acids. Germline CDR1 is GEAIGNYY and CDR2 is EKD. The CDR3 spells CACDPILRAGVITDKLIF. CDR3 DNA sequence: TGTGCCTGTGACCCCATCCTTCGGGCTGGGGTTATCACCGATAAACTCATCTTT.

This clone is large by share. This chain uses TRDV1 with TRDJ1; D perhaps matches TRDD3 (6 bases). The germline V gene encodes CDR1 TSWWSYY and CDR2 QGS. With 0 bases removed from V and 12 bases from J, the gap between germline ends came to 32 bases. The length of the CDR3 is 19 residues. Written as DNA, the CDR3 is TGTGCTCTTGGGGAACTGCCCCCTCCGGTCGGCTCCGAGGGGGAGAAGGTCATCTTT. Amino acids: CALGELPPPVGSEGEKVIF.

The chain recombines TRDV1 with TRDJ1; a possible D gene is TRDD2 (5 bases). The germline V and J ends were trimmed by 5 bases and 3 bases, with 31 bases remaining between them. The germline V gene encodes CDR1 TSWWSYY and CDR2 QGS. This CDR3 is 20 amino acids long. The chain's CDR3 is CALGYAPHLGLPIRPDKLIF. The DNA of the CDR3 is TGTGCTCTTGGGTACGCCCCGCATTTAGGCCTACCGATCCGGCCCGATAAACTCATCTTT.